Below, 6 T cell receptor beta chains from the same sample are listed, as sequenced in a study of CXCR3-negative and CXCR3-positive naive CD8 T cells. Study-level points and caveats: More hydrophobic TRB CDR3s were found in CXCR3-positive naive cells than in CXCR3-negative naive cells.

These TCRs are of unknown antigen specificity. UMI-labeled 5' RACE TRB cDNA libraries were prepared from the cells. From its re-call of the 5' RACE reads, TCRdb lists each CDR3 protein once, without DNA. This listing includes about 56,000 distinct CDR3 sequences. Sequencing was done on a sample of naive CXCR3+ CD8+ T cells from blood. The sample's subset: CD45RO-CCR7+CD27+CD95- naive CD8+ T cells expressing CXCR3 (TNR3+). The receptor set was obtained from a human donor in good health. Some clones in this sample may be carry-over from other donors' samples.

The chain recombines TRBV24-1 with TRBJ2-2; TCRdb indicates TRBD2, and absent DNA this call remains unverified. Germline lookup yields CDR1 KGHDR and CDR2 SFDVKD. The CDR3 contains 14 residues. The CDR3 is CATSDFGEAGELFF.

This CDR3 is CASSSAGLSYEQYF. J is TRBJ2-7 and V is TRBV28; TCRdb calls TRBD2, which cannot be checked without DNA. This CDR3 is 14 amino acids long. CDR1 and CDR2 (germline): MDHEN, SYDVKM.

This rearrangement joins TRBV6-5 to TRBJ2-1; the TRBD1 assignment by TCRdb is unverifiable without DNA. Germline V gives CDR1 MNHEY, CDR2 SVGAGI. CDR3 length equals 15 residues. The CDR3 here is CASSYSGGRGNEQFF.

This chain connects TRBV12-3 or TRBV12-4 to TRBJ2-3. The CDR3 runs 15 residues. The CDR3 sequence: CASSPLRTSTDTQYF.

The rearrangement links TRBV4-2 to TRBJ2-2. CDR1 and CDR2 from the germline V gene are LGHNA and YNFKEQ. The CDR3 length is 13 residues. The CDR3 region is CASSPGITGELFF.

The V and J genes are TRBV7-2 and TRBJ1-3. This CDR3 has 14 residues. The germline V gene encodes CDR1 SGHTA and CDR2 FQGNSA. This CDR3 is CASSLTPSGNTIYF. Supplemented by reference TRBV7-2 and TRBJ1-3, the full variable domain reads GAGVSQSPSNKVTEKGKDVELRCDPISGHTALYWYRQSLGQGLEFLIYFQGNSAPDKSGLPSDRFSAERTGGSVSTLTIQRTQQEDSAVYLCASSLTPSGNTIYFGEGSWLTVV.